This is a list of T cell receptor beta chains from one sample in a study of regulatory T cells in long-lasting Graves disease. TCRdb ran MiXCR on the multiplex PCR reads and lists one entry per CDR3 protein. The sample has hundreds of thousands of distinct CDR3 sequences; around 20% are singletons. This specimen consisted of peripheral blood mononuclear cells (PBMCs), obtained when the disease was refractory, from a patient treated with antithyroid drugs. These receptors all stem from a female donor with Graves disease. Both conserved end residues are part of each CDR3. Fields, in order: D gene, J gene, clone size, V gene, CDR3 protein, CDR3 DNA. The D gene is left open where the match is weak. Clone size is given for some rows only: seen once, a few or many times, or a class if the clone is expanded.

>TRBD2|TRBJ2-7|many|TRBV12-3/TRBV12-4
CASTRAGGPPEQYF
TGTGCCAGCACTAGAGCGGGAGGGCCCCCCGAGCAGTACTTC
>TRBD1|TRBJ1-5|NA|TRBV7-9
CASSTGVEPQHF
TGTGCCAGCAGCACAGGGGTTGAGCCCCAGCATTTT
>NA|TRBJ2-1|NA|TRBV5-5
CASSFLRDEQFF
TGTGCCAGCAGCTTCCTGAGGGATGAGCAGTTCTTC
>NA|TRBJ2-2|NA|TRBV12-3/TRBV12-4
CASSLVSMNTGELFF
TGTGCCAGCAGTTTAGTTTCAATGAACACCGGGGAGCTGTTTTTT
>NA|TRBJ2-7|few|TRBV6-2/TRBV6-3
CASRGGGGQNYEQYF
TGTGCCAGCAGAGGGGGGGGGGGACAGAACTACGAGCAGTACTTC
>TRBD2|TRBJ2-4|many|TRBV2
CASEFHEGLAGDGAKNIQYF
TGTGCCAGCGAATTCCACGAGGGACTAGCGGGAGATGGAGCCAAAAACATTCAGTACTTC
>NA|TRBJ1-1|many|TRBV27
CASSLSRGMNTEAFF
TGTGCCAGCAGTTTATCCCGGGGGATGAACACTGAAGCTTTCTTT
>NA|TRBJ2-7|many|TRBV24-1
CATSDWEGAALNYEQYF
TGTGCCACCAGTGATTGGGAAGGGGCGGCTCTCAACTACGAGCAGTACTTC
>NA|TRBJ2-7|many|TRBV12-3/TRBV12-4
CASSLTDSWGEQYF
TGTGCCAGCAGTTTAACGGATTCGTGGGGGGAGCAGTACTTC
>NA|TRBJ1-1|many|TRBV5-1
CASSFQGNTEAFF
TGTGCCAGCAGTTTTCAGGGGAACACTGAAGCTTTCTTT
>NA|TRBJ2-3|NA|TRBV5-1
CASSLARYTDTQYF
TGCGCCAGCAGCTTGGCCCGGTACACAGATACGCAGTATTTT
>TRBD1|TRBJ2-6|few|TRBV4-2
CASSQGDRATLGGANVLTF
TGTGCCAGCAGCCAAGGGGACAGGGCAACTCTCGGTGGGGCCAACGTCCTGACTTTC
>TRBD2|TRBJ2-5|NA|TRBV28
CATTGLAGVSTETQYF
TGTGCCACCACTGGACTAGCGGGAGTTAGTACAGAGACCCAGTACTTC
>TRBD2|TRBJ2-7|few|TRBV27
CASRLAGPGNEQYF
TGTGCCAGCAGGCTAGCGGGGCCAGGGAACGAGCAGTACTTC
>NA|TRBJ2-7|NA|TRBV28
CASSFGGRYEQYF
TGTGCCAGCAGTTTCGGGGGAAGGTACGAGCAGTACTTC
>NA|TRBJ2-7|few|TRBV20-1
CSAREPRGGSYEQYF
TGCAGTGCTAGAGAACCGAGGGGGGGATCCTACGAGCAGTACTTC
>NA|TRBJ1-2|NA|TRBV19
CASSLKGAGYTF
TGTGCCAGTAGTTTGAAAGGGGCTGGCTACACCTTC
>NA|TRBJ2-5|once|TRBV7-3
CASSPDFQETQYF
TGTGCCAGCAGCCCCGACTTCCAAGAGACCCAGTACTTC
>NA|TRBJ2-7|NA|TRBV6-6
CASSYSPSASEQYF
TGTGCCAGCAGTTACTCGCCTAGCGCGAGCGAGCAGTACTTC
>NA|TRBJ1-2|many|TRBV20-1
CSALGGRQDYGYTF
TGCAGTGCTTTAGGGGGTCGTCAGGACTATGGCTACACCTTC
>NA|TRBJ2-3|NA|TRBV28
CASNSRTFPPTDTQYF
TGTGCCAGCAACTCGAGGACTTTCCCCCCCACAGATACGCAGTATTTT
>TRBD2|TRBJ2-2|NA|TRBV20-1
CSARSAGGPGELFF
TGCAGTGCTAGGTCGGCGGGAGGGCCCGGGGAGCTGTTTTTT
>NA|TRBJ2-7|NA|TRBV29-1
CSADVSYEQYF
TGCAGCGCCGACGTCTCCTACGAGCAGTACTTC
>TRBD1|TRBJ1-2|many|TRBV10-3
CAITQRPGQGAVYGYTF
TGTGCCATCACCCAACGACCGGGACAGGGGGCTGTATATGGCTACACCTTC
>NA|TRBJ2-5|NA|TRBV12-3/TRBV12-4
CASSLRTGFQDEQYF
TGTGCCAGCAGTTTACGTACGGGTTTCCAGGATGAGCAGTACTTC
>TRBD1|TRBJ1-4|many|TRBV6-1
CASTGVRNEKLFF
TGTGCCAGTACAGGGGTCCGGAATGAAAAACTGTTTTTT
>NA|TRBJ1-4|NA|TRBV4-1
CASSQVYEKLFF
TGCGCCAGCAGCCAAGTTTATGAAAAACTGTTTTTT
>NA|TRBJ1-5|few|TRBV2
CASRERNSNQPQHF
TGTGCCAGCAGGGAGCGGAATAGCAATCAGCCCCAGCATTTT
>NA|TRBJ2-1|NA|TRBV25-1
CASSDAYLGRQGNEQFF
TGTGCCAGCAGTGATGCCTACTTGGGTCGGCAGGGCAATGAGCAGTTCTTC
>NA|TRBJ1-6|NA|TRBV5-1
CASSLQTAADNSPLHF
TGCGCCAGCAGCTTGCAAACGGCAGCCGATAATTCACCCCTCCACTTT
>NA|TRBJ1-2|NA|TRBV4-2
CASSQERGRGYGYTF
TGTGCCAGCAGCCAAGAAAGGGGAAGAGGCTATGGCTACACCTTC
>NA|TRBJ1-2|many|TRBV3-1
CASSQDTLSVYGYTF
TGTGCCAGCAGCCAAGATACGCTGAGTGTCTATGGCTACACCTTC
>TRBD1|TRBJ2-1|NA|TRBV5-1
CASSQGQGYYNEQFF
TGCGCCAGCAGCCAGGGACAGGGTTACTACAATGAGCAGTTCTTC
>NA|TRBJ1-1|many|TRBV2
CASRGVVNTEAFF
TGTGCCAGCAGGGGGGTTGTGAACACTGAAGCTTTCTTT
>NA|TRBJ1-2|few|TRBV7-3
CASSFYQNYGYTF
TGTGCCAGCAGCTTCTACCAAAACTATGGCTACACCTTC
>NA|TRBJ2-7|few|TRBV5-1
CASSRGTGFGEQYF
TGCGCCAGCAGCCGAGGGACGGGATTCGGCGAGCAGTACTTC
>NA|TRBJ1-1|few|TRBV9
CASSARTIGTEAFF
TGTGCCAGCAGCGCACGGACCATCGGGACTGAAGCTTTCTTT
>TRBD1|TRBJ1-2|NA|TRBV15
CATSRETGTGVYGYTF
TGTGCCACCAGCAGAGAAACGGGGACAGGAGTCTATGGCTACACCTTC
>TRBD1|TRBJ1-1|NA|TRBV7-3
CASSRTPTSGTALRGAFF
TGTGCCAGCAGCCGAACTCCGACCTCCGGGACAGCCCTGCGGGGGGCTTTCTTT
>TRBD2|TRBJ2-7|NA|TRBV11-2
CASSSVRLAGGYTYEQYF
TGTGCCAGCAGCTCGGTTAGGTTAGCGGGAGGCTATACCTACGAGCAGTACTTC
>NA|TRBJ2-2|once|TRBV2
CASSVAGRGFSGELFF
TGTGCCAGCAGTGTTGCGGGACGGGGTTTTTCCGGGGAGCTGTTTTTT
>NA|TRBJ1-5|many|TRBV7-9
CASSFGHNQPQHF
TGTGCCAGCAGCTTCGGCCACAATCAGCCCCAGCATTTT
>NA|TRBJ1-1|few|TRBV10-2
CASSESKGGLAFF
TGCGCCAGCAGTGAGTCGAAGGGAGGGTTAGCTTTCTTT
>NA|TRBJ2-2|many|TRBV29-1
CSVEGASRTGELFF
TGCAGCGTTGAAGGAGCCAGTAGGACCGGGGAGCTGTTTTTT
>TRBD1|TRBJ1-2|many|TRBV10-3
CAISSTGVDGYTF
TGTGCCATCAGCTCAACAGGGGTTGATGGCTACACCTTC
>NA|TRBJ1-5|few|TRBV12-3/TRBV12-4
CASSYLRRGQSQHF
TGTGCCAGCAGTTACTTGAGAAGGGGTCAGTCCCAGCATTTT
>NA|TRBJ2-7|few|TRBV6-1
CASRETAYEQYF
TGTGCCAGCAGAGAGACAGCCTACGAGCAGTACTTC
>NA|TRBJ2-3|few|TRBV6-1
CASRRQQSTDTQYF
TGTGCCAGCAGAAGACAGCAAAGCACAGATACGCAGTATTTT
>NA|TRBJ1-4|few|TRBV4-3
CASSQAMLVLYGGTNEKLFF
TGCGCCAGCAGCCAAGCCATGCTAGTATTATACGGCGGGACTAATGAAAAACTGTTTTTT
>TRBD1|TRBJ1-2|few|TRBV20-1
CSARDRGRAYGYTF
TGCAGTGCTAGGGACAGGGGGCGCGCCTATGGCTACACCTTC
>NA|TRBJ1-1|NA|TRBV3-1
CASSQDWLLGGQNTEAFF
TGTGCCAGCAGCCAAGATTGGCTTTTAGGGGGACAGAACACTGAAGCTTTCTTT
>NA|TRBJ2-5|few|TRBV10-2
CASTRGPSGQETQYF
TGCGCCAGCACCCGGGGCCCTTCGGGGCAAGAGACCCAGTACTTC
>NA|TRBJ2-7|few|TRBV7-2
CASSPSPRGYVSYEQYF
TGTGCCAGCAGCCCTAGCCCCCGAGGATACGTTTCCTACGAGCAGTACTTC
>NA|TRBJ2-7|many|TRBV28
CASKSAYEQYF
TGTGCCAGCAAAAGTGCCTACGAGCAGTACTTC
>NA|TRBJ2-1|NA|TRBV20-1
CSAKQDLLVRADEQFF
TGCAGTGCTAAACAGGATTTGCTAGTTCGGGCCGATGAGCAGTTCTTC
>NA|TRBJ1-1|many|TRBV28
CASSSGFLEAFF
TGTGCCAGCAGTTCAGGTTTTCTTGAAGCTTTCTTT
>TRBD1|TRBJ2-7|NA|TRBV7-2
CASSLVAGTGLTSYEQYF
TGTGCCAGCAGCCTAGTAGCCGGGACAGGGCTAACCTCCTACGAGCAGTACTTC
>NA|TRBJ1-1|many|TRBV12-3/TRBV12-4
CASRSRETEAFF
TGTGCCAGCAGAAGCAGGGAGACTGAAGCTTTCTTT
>NA|TRBJ1-4|many|TRBV6-1
CASSPGGSNEKLFF
TGTGCCAGCAGTCCGGGGGGGTCTAATGAAAAACTGTTTTTT